This T cell receptor (beta chain) was identified during a study of T cells in Graves' hyperthyroidism and ophthalmopathy. Points from the study as a whole: Among clonotypes expanded in thyroid above 0.001, most were also found in blood. The model forecast ophthalmopathy, anticipating it by a median 6.5 months before onset. Through a model of 13 V-J features, ophthalmopathy was separated from stable hyperthyroidism.

The CDR3 has 15 residues. Germline lookup yields CDR1 LGHDT and CDR2 YNNKEL (reference sequence). Between the trimmed V and J ends, which lost 4 bases and 0 bases, there was a span of 10 bases. As regards this clonotype: The target antigen is unknown.

In the ophthalmopathy cohort, Clinical Activity Score was at least 3, NOSPECS grade at least 4, and duration under 3 months. TCR beta CDR3 regions were amplified from RNA transcripts. HTBI primers were used for first-round RT-PCR of the TCR CDR3. Using its own MiXCR run on the multiplex PCR reads, TCRdb lists one record per CDR3 protein. The sample carries under 500,000 distinct CDR3 sequences, around 15% recorded once. Sequencing input: blood. This chain joins TRBV3-1 and TRBJ1-3, with D uncertain. This sequence was found in a man aged 50 to 59 with Graves' ophthalmopathy. CDR3 nucleotide sequence: TGTGCCAGCAGCCCCACAGAAACCTCTGGAAACACCATATATTTT. This codes for CASSPTETSGNTIYF.